This passage covers 24 T cell receptor beta chains from one sample sequenced in a study of molecular identifiers for immune sequencing clone quantification. TCRdb fed the PCR reads into MiXCR, producing one record per CDR3 protein. Seen here are about 510,000 distinct CDR3 sequences, roughly 24% observed once, and the top ten hold around 0.76%. Sequencing used naive CD8+ T cells from blood, with Jurkat cell RNA spiked in. Subset: FACS-sorted CD8+CD4-CCR7+CD45RA+ naive T cells. The receptors come from a human donor in good health. Some libraries in this study had Jurkat cell RNA spiked in.

The rearrangement links TRBV16 to TRBJ1-2, with unresolved D. The CDR3 has 16 residues. The germline V gene encodes CDR1 KGHSY and CDR2 FQNENV. The V gene lost 4 bases and the J gene lost 2 bases, with 17 bases spanning the gap. CDR3 bases: TGTGCCAGCAGCCCCCGAGCCGTGTCTCCCAACTATGGCTACACCTTC. Translated, it gives CASSPRAVSPNYGYTF.

This clonotype was detected many times. The rearrangement joins TRBV4-1 to TRBJ2-7, with TRBD1 matching over 9 bases. Germline V lookup: CDR1 MGHRA, CDR2 YSYEKL. V was clipped by 1 base and J by 9 bases; unmatched bases: 10. The CDR3 loop spans 15 amino acids. The CDR3 sequence is CASSQGPGTGSWQYF. Here the CDR3 DNA reads TGCGCCAGCAGCCAAGGTCCGGGGACAGGGTCTTGGCAGTACTTC.

Remarks on this clonotype: Just one base apart from a much larger clone, this may be a read error. The chain combines TRBV9 with TRBJ2-5; D remains ambiguous. This CDR3 has 14 residues. Per the germline V gene, CDR1 is SGDLS and CDR2 is YYNGEE. CDR3 residues: CTSSDVSTSETQYF. The CDR3, as DNA: TGTACCAGCAGCGACGTGAGCACATCAGAGACCCAGTACTTC. Together with reference TRBV9 and TRBJ2-5, the CDR3 gives the full variable domain: DSGVTQTPKHLITATGQRVTLRCSPRSGDLSVYWYQQSLDQGLQFLIQYYNGEERAKGNILERFSAQQFPDLHSELNLSSLELGDSALYFCTSSDVSTSETQYFGPGTRLLVL.

V is TRBV4-1 and J is TRBJ2-3; D is possibly TRBD1 or TRBD2 (5 bases each). The V gene's germline CDR1 is MGHRA and CDR2 YSYEKL. The CDR3 is 17 amino acids. The germline V and J ends were trimmed by 3 bases and 5 bases, with 21 bases remaining between them. CDR3 nucleotide sequence: TGCGCCAGCAGCCACGGTGGGGCGGGCCTCCGACAAGATACGCAGTATTTT. This encodes CASSHGGAGLRQDTQYF.

This clonotype came up many times. The J gene is TRBJ2-2, the V gene TRBV7-2, with 9 bases lining up with TRBD2. CDR1 is SGHTA, CDR2 FQGNSA, per germline. The CDR3 loop spans 14 amino acids. J was trimmed by 8 bases and V by 4 bases; bases with no gene match: 5. Written as DNA, the CDR3 is TGTGCCAGCAGCTCGGGACTAGCCCCGGGGGAGCTGTTTTTT. It translates to CASSSGLAPGELFF.

A note on this clonotype: A much larger clone lies a single base off, so this may be a read error. The chain joins TRBV7-9 to TRBJ2-3; D is unresolved. Germline CDR1 and CDR2: SEHNR and FQNEAQ (reference sequence). CDR3 length: 10 amino acids. The chain's CDR3 is CASSLGTQCF. CDR3 bases: TGTGCCAGCAGCTTGGGTACGCAGTGTTTT. Based on the CDR3 plus reference TRBV7-9 and TRBJ2-3, the full variable domain is DTGVSQNPRHKITKRGQNVTFRCDPISEHNRLYWYRQTLGQGPEFLTYFQNEAQLEKSRLLSDRFSAERPKGSFSTLEIQRTEQGDSAMYLCASSLGTQCFGPGTRLTVL.

This clonotype was observed a handful of times. The V and J genes are TRBV28 and TRBJ2-1; 10 positions match TRBD2. The length of the CDR3 is 15 residues. The V and J ends lost 4 bases and 7 bases, in that order; junction bases with no gene match: 7. Germline loops: CDR1 MDHEN, CDR2 SYDVKM. CDR3 residues: CASSWASGSGNEQFF. In DNA, the CDR3 is TGTGCCAGCAGTTGGGCTAGCGGGAGCGGGAATGAGCAGTTCTTC.

The sample holds a few counts of this clonotype. This chain links TRBV6-5 with TRBJ2-3; 11 bases match TRBD2. CDR3 length equals 18 residues. After removal of 6 bases from V and 1 base from J, the junction contained 12 bases not matched to a gene. Germline loops: CDR1 MNHEY, CDR2 SVGAGI. The DNA of the CDR3 is TGTGCCAGCAGCCCCGAACCACCACTAGCGGGGGGCACAGATACGCAGTATTTT. It translates to CASSPEPPLAGGTDTQYF.

Only a few counts were recorded for this clonotype. The chain is built from TRBV7-9 and TRBJ2-1, with TRBD1 matching 11 bases. Germline V gene lookup returns CDR1 SEHNR and CDR2 FQNEAQ (reference sequence). This CDR3 has 15 amino acids. The V segment lost 8 bases and the J segment 9 bases; nucleotides outside the gene matches: 12. The CDR3 protein is CASSSGQGAWTEQFF. In DNA, the CDR3 is TGTGCCAGCTCTTCAGGACAGGGGGCGTGGACTGAGCAGTTCTTC.

This clonotype showed up many times. The genes are TRBV6-2 or TRBV6-3 and TRBJ1-5; no reliable D call. Trimming took off 2 bases at V and 4 bases at J, with 12 bases between the two ends. The germline CDR1 and CDR2 sequences are MNHEY and SVGEGT. CDR3 length: 15 residues. CDR3 DNA sequence: TGTGCCAGCAGTTACAAGGCAGGCCCTAATCAGCCCCAGCATTTT. Its protein is CASSYKAGPNQPQHF.

The V and J genes are TRBV30 and TRBJ1-3; tentative D call: TRBD1 (5 bases). V dropped 5 bases and J dropped 3 bases, with 14 bases sitting between them. CDR1 and CDR2 (germline): GTSNPN, SVGIG (reference sequence). CDR3 length: 14 amino acids. The CDR3 loop is CAWLPTELGNTIYF. The CDR3 DNA follows: TGTGCCTGGCTCCCGACAGAACTTGGAAACACCATATATTTT.

This clonotype was seen a handful of times. The chain joins TRBV9 to TRBJ2-3; D gene uncertain. The V end lost 0 bases, the J end lost 6 bases, and 14 bases lay between the germline ends. This CDR3 has 15 amino acids. Per the germline V gene, CDR1 is SGDLS and CDR2 is YYNGEE. For the CDR3, the DNA is TGTGCCAGCAGCGTAGGGGCGGTCCCCCGGGATACGCAGTATTTT. It yields the protein CASSVGAVPRDTQYF. Supplemented by reference TRBV9 and TRBJ2-3, the full variable domain reads DSGVTQTPKHLITATGQRVTLRCSPRSGDLSVYWYQQSLDQGLQFLIQYYNGEERAKGNILERFSAQQFPDLHSELNLSSLELGDSALYFCASSVGAVPRDTQYFGPGTRLTVL.

The V and J genes are TRBV7-9 and TRBJ1-3, with TRBD1 identical over 7 bases. This CDR3 is 18 amino acids long. Per the germline V gene, CDR1 is SEHNR and CDR2 is FQNEAQ (reference sequence). Losses at the gene ends were 4 bases for V and 0 bases for J; bases not matched to a gene: 12. CDR3 residues: CASSSSTGTVSSGNTIYF. CDR3 nucleotides: TGTGCCAGCAGCTCGTCCACCGGGACAGTAAGCTCTGGAAACACCATATATTTT.

The chain carries TRBV3-1 and TRBJ1-5; no clear D gene. This CDR3 has 17 amino acids. Germline values: CDR1 LGHDT, CDR2 YNNKEL (reference sequence). The V end was cut by 4 bases, the J end by 0 bases, with 16 bases between. The chain's CDR3 is CASSPTPTFLSNQPQHF. CDR3 in DNA: TGTGCCAGCAGCCCCACTCCGACATTCCTTAGCAATCAGCCCCAGCATTTT.

The rearrangement links TRBV27 to TRBJ2-5, with 9 bases lining up with TRBD1. With 6 bases clipped from V and 5 bases from J, the junction kept 7 bases outside the gene matches. Germline V gene sequence: CDR1 MNHEY, CDR2 SMNVEV (reference sequence). The CDR3 totals 14 residues. CDR3 in DNA: TGTGCCAGCAGGCCCGGGACAGGGTCGGAGACCCAGTACTTC. Its protein is CASRPGTGSETQYF.

This clonotype was counted only a few times. V gene TRBV19 combines with J gene TRBJ1-1; no reliable D call. Germline CDR1 and CDR2: LNHDA and SQIVND (reference sequence). V shed 7 bases and J shed 1 base, with 7 bases lying between them. The CDR3 extends over 12 amino acids. The CDR3 DNA follows: TGTGCCAGTAAGTTGGGGAACACTGAAGCTTTCTTT. This encodes CASKLGNTEAFF.

This clonotype has a handful of counts. This chain links TRBV2 with TRBJ2-7; D is undetermined. The V and J ends lost 8 bases and 6 bases respectively, with 17 bases between them. The CDR3 covers 13 residues. CDR1 is SNHLY and CDR2 is FYNNEI in the germline V gene. Here the CDR3 DNA reads TGTGCCAGCCTTCCTGAGCAGCTCCCCGAGCAGTACTTC. Protein product: CASLPEQLPEQYF.

In regard to this clonotype: Relative to the germline gene, one junction end is altered; a read error may explain this. The chain couples TRBV24-1 to TRBJ2-7, with D perhaps matching TRBD1 (5 bases). Germline assignment: CDR1 KGHDR and CDR2 SFDVKD. The CDR3 consists of 11 residues. The CDR3 DNA sequence: TGTGCCACCAGTTATTTGCAGGGCTTTTACTTC. It encodes CATSYLQGFYF.

Notes on this clonotype: A read error may explain this, as a much larger clone is one base away. V is TRBV5-1 and J is TRBJ2-5; D call uncertain. The CDR3 spans 15 residues. Germline V CDR1 and CDR2: SGHRS, YFSETQ. The CDR3 region is CASSHTQRVQGTQYF. The CDR3 DNA is TGCGCCAGCAGCCACACGCAAAGGGTCCAAGGGACCCAGTACTTC.

This clonotype was seen many times. The chain recombines TRBV29-1 with TRBJ1-1; D gene unclear. CDR3 length equals 12 residues. The ends were cut back, 2 bases at V and 1 base at J, with 5 bases in the middle. From germline, CDR1 is SQVTM and CDR2 ANQGSEA. CDR3 nucleotides: TGCAGCGTTGAAAGGCAGAACACTGAAGCTTTCTTT. Encoded protein: CSVERQNTEAFF.

The rearrangement links TRBV19 to TRBJ2-5; 7 positions match TRBD1. Germline CDR1 is LNHDA and CDR2 is SQIVND (reference sequence). This CDR3 is 16 amino acids long. V lost 6 bases and J lost 1; bases outside the gene matches: 11. The CDR3 sequence is CASSPTGAASQETQYF. Here the CDR3 DNA reads TGTGCCAGTAGCCCTACAGGGGCCGCTTCCCAAGAGACCCAGTACTTC.

The chain is built from TRBV19 and TRBJ1-5; D ambiguous. V lost 5 bases and J 0 bases, leaving 11 bases between the germline ends. The CDR3 covers 15 residues. The germline V gene encodes CDR1 LNHDA and CDR2 SQIVND (reference sequence). CDR3 in DNA: TGTGCCAGTAGTCTGACGGGCGCTAGCAATCAGCCCCAGCATTTT. This sequence encodes CASSLTGASNQPQHF.

Turning to this clonotype: Its ends do not fully match the called genes, so a read error is possible. This sequence joins TRBV7-6 and TRBJ2-7; D is unresolved. Germline V gene data show CDR1 as SGHVS and CDR2 as FNYEAQ. The CDR3 length is 12 residues. Here the CDR3 DNA reads TGTGCCAGCAGCTTTGGTGGCGACGAGCAGCACTTC. Its protein is CASSFGGDEQHF.

The chain uses TRBV13 and TRBJ2-5; no clear D gene. Per the germline V gene, CDR1 is PRHDT and CDR2 is FYEKMQ (reference sequence). Trimming pared 4 bases from V and 2 bases from J, leaving 8 bases between. This CDR3 region has 13 residues. This chain's CDR3 is CASSSSSQETQYF. Written as DNA, the CDR3 is TGTGCCAGCAGCTCGAGCAGTCAAGAGACCCAGTACTTC.